This entry lists 12 T cell receptor beta chains sequenced from one sample in a study of blood T cell repertoires in COVID-19. Clones were sequenced by immunoSEQ multiplex PCR, and TCRdb holds only the in-frame ones, with some missing. Of hundreds of thousands of clones in the sample, approximately 80% were seen once. Sequencing was carried out using peripheral blood. These receptors all come from a woman of 80 years or more with acute or convalescent COVID-19.

The chain joins TRBV2 to TRBJ2-1; 11 nucleotides align to TRBD2. Trimming cost V 7 bases and J 5 bases; bases outside gene matches: 7. Germline CDR1 is SNHLY and CDR2 is FYNNEI. The CDR3 covers 15 residues. The CDR3 nucleotides are TGTGCCAGCACCGCACTAGCGGGAGATGACAATGAGCAGTTCTTC. Its translation is CASTALAGDDNEQFF.

The chain employs TRBV28 and TRBJ2-5, with 7 bases that match TRBD1. The germline V gene encodes CDR1 MDHEN and CDR2 SYDVKM. The CDR3 is 13 residues long. V was pared by 6 bases and J by 5 bases, with 6 bases of the junction left unmatched. CDR3 residues: CASRLQGLETQYF. The CDR3 DNA is TGTGCCAGCAGACTACAGGGGCTGGAGACCCAGTACTTC.

This chain connects TRBV3-1 (or the pseudogene TRBV3-2) to TRBJ1-5; no firm D call. CDR1 and CDR2 (germline): LGHDT, YNNKEL (reference sequence). Trimming left V 2 bases short and J 5 bases short, with 13 bases between. There are 15 residues in the CDR3. In DNA, the CDR3 is TGTGCCAGCAGCCAACATCCGAACTCCTATCAGCCCCAGCATTTT. This sequence encodes CASSQHPNSYQPQHF.

This rearrangement joins TRBV2 to TRBJ1-1; D is perhaps TRBD1 (5 bases). V was pared by 5 bases and J by 10 bases, with 11 bases between. The CDR3 is 11 amino acids. The V gene's germline CDR1 is SNHLY and CDR2 FYNNEI. The CDR3: CASSPGGRAFF. Written as DNA, the CDR3 is TGTGCCAGCAGTCCTGGGGGGAGAGCTTTCTTT. The whole variable domain, filled in from reference TRBV2 and TRBJ1-1, reads EPEVTQTPSHQVTQMGQEVILRCVPISNHLYFYWYRQILGQKVEFLVSFYNNEISEKSEIFDDQFSVERPDGSNFTLKIRSTKLEDSAMYFCASSPGGRAFFGQGTRLTVV.

The chain recombines TRBV5-1 with TRBJ2-5, with 11 bases matching TRBD2. Per germline, CDR1 SGHRS and CDR2 YFSETQ. With 4 bases clipped from V and 4 bases from J, the junction kept 6 bases outside the gene matches. The CDR3 runs to 15 residues. CDR3 sequence reads: CASSPLAGEGETQYF. In DNA form, the CDR3 reads TGCGCCAGCAGCCCACTAGCGGGAGAAGGAGAGACCCAGTACTTC.

This clone was seen a few times. The chain combines TRBV7-3 with TRBJ2-2, with a weak D call TRBD2 (7 bases). CDR1 and CDR2 (germline): SGHTA, FQGTGA. Trimming took 3 bases from V and 0 from J, leaving 17 bases between them. This CDR3 spans 18 amino acids. The CDR3 reads CASSFATDGGPNTGELFF. DNA for the CDR3: TGTGCCAGCAGCTTCGCGACTGACGGGGGGCCGAACACCGGGGAGCTGTTTTTT.

The V gene is TRBV29-1, the J gene TRBJ2-7; TRBD2 matches 10 bases. Looked up from germline, CDR1 is SQVTM and CDR2 is ANQGSEA. The CDR3 runs to 19 residues. V was clipped by 0 bases and J by 3 bases; unmatched bases: 17. CDR3 amino acids: CSVEDLTDEVAGGYYEQYF. In DNA, the CDR3 is TGCAGCGTTGAAGATCTGACAGATGAGGTAGCGGGAGGTTACTACGAGCAGTACTTC.

This clone was seen a handful of times. V gene TRBV7-2 combines with J gene TRBJ2-7, with 7 bases identical to TRBD2. V was clipped by 3 bases and J by 2 bases; unmatched bases: 4. Looked up from germline, CDR1 is SGHTA and CDR2 is FQGNSA. The CDR3 totals 14 residues. The CDR3 bases are TGTGCCAGCAGCTTCCCGGGGGGAACCTACGAGCAGTACTTC. This gives the protein CASSFPGGTYEQYF. The full variable domain, in which reference TRBV7-2 and TRBJ2-7 provide the parts outside the CDR3, is GAGVSQSPSNKVTEKGKDVELRCDPISGHTALYWYRQSLGQGLEFLIYFQGNSAPDKSGLPSDRFSAERTGGSVSTLTIQRTQQEDSAVYLCASSFPGGTYEQYFGPGTRLTVT.

The chain carries TRBV12-2 and TRBJ1-1; the table's D call, TRBD1, was not checked against the DNA. TRBV12-2 is a recognized pseudogene. CDR3 length equals 14 residues. The CDR3 DNA reads TGTGCAAGTCGCTGGGACAGGGCGAGGACTGAAGCTTTCTTT. It specifies CASRWDRARTEAFF.

The chain employs TRBV30 and TRBJ1-1; D not resolved. Trimming shortened V by 0 bases and J by 7 bases, and 9 bases separated the two germline ends. This CDR3 comprises 12 residues. Germline CDR1 reads GTSNPN; CDR2 reads SVGIG (reference sequence). The DNA of the CDR3 is TGTGCCTGGAGTGTTTTGACATTTGAAGCTTTCTTT. Translation: CAWSVLTFEAFF. Based on the CDR3 plus reference TRBV30 and TRBJ1-1, the full variable domain is SQTIHQWPATLVQPVGSPLSLECTVEGTSNPNLYWYRQAAGRGLQLLFYSVGIGQISSEVPQNLSASRPQDRQFILSSKKLLLSDSGFYLCAWSVLTFEAFFGQGTRLTVV.

The CDR3 protein is CASSPQGGAGGGTDTQYF. CDR3 coding DNA: TGTGCCAGCAGCCCTCAGGGAGGCGCGGGAGGTGGGACAGATACGCAGTATTTT. The chain uses TRBV7-3 and TRBJ2-3; 8 nucleotides match TRBD2. The CDR3 length is 18 residues. The germline V gene has CDR1 SGHTA and CDR2 FQGTGA. Trimming cost V 5 bases and J 3 bases; bases outside gene matches: 16.

The rearrangement uses TRBV28 and TRBJ1-2; 7 bases are a match to TRBD1. CDR3 length: 15 amino acids. Germline CDR1 reads MDHEN; CDR2 reads SYDVKM. The J segment lost 8 bases and the V segment lost 6 bases, leaving 15 bases of the junction unmatched. The CDR3 here is CASRGRGAGGEGYTF. CDR3 bases: TGTGCCAGCAGGGGAAGGGGCGCAGGGGGTGAGGGCTACACCTTC.